One and the same sample provided the 12 T cell receptor beta chains below, sequenced in a study of blood T cell repertoires in COVID-19. Assay: immunoSEQ multiplex PCR; the TCRdb copy retains only in-frame clones and omits some. This table has approximately 94,000 clones, about 80% appearing once. The sample consisted of peripheral blood. These receptors all come from a woman in her 70s with acute or convalescent COVID-19.

This clone occurred once. The chain has TRBV5-4 and TRBJ1-3, with 7 nucleotides matching TRBD1. Unmatched junction bases numbered 3, after V lost 1 base and J lost 2 bases. The CDR3 is 15 amino acids. Germline CDR1 and CDR2: SGHNT and YYREEE (reference sequence). As DNA, the CDR3 is TGTGCCAGCAGCTTGATCGGACAGGCTGGAAACACCATATATTTT. It yields the protein CASSLIGQAGNTIYF.

The rearrangement joins TRBV25-1 to TRBJ1-2; D is possibly TRBD1 (6 bases). This CDR3 comprises 15 residues. V lost 1 base, J lost 4 bases, and 13 bases lay in between. In germline, CDR1 is MGHDK, CDR2 SYGVNS. CDR3 nucleotides: TGTGCCAGCAGTGAATCCGGGGGGCGCATCTATGGCTACACCTTC. This sequence encodes CASSESGGRIYGYTF.

This chain connects TRBV9 to TRBJ2-7; 8 positions agree with TRBD2. Losses at the gene ends were 0 bases for V and 2 bases for J; bases not matched to a gene: 1. This CDR3 has 14 residues. CDR1 SGDLS and CDR2 YYNGEE come from the germline V gene. CDR3 amino acids: CASSVGTSPYEQYV. CDR3 nucleotide sequence: TGTGCCAGCAGCGTAGGGACTAGCCCCTACGAGCAGTACGTC.

The J gene is TRBJ1-2, the V gene TRBV6-5; weak D call: TRBD1 (5 bases). Germline assignment: CDR1 MNHEY and CDR2 SVGAGI. This CDR3 spans 13 amino acids. V was shortened by 8 bases and J by 4 bases, with 14 bases between the two germline ends. The CDR3: CASRLDSPYGYTF. For the CDR3, the DNA is TGTGCCAGCCGGCTTGACAGCCCCTATGGCTACACCTTC.

CDR3 DNA: TGCAGTGCTAGAGATAACGAGCAGTACTTC. This encodes CSARDNEQYF. The chain employs TRBV20-1 and TRBJ2-7; D uncertain. The germline V gene encodes CDR1 DFQATT and CDR2 SNEGSKA (reference sequence). The CDR3 has 10 amino acids. Trimming cost V 0 bases and J 5 bases, with 2 bases left between them.

The V gene is TRBV6-5, the J gene TRBJ2-5; D is unresolved. The CDR3 spans 14 residues. Trimming removed 2 bases at V and 5 bases at J, with 12 bases between. Germline values: CDR1 MNHEY, CDR2 SVGAGI. The CDR3 here is CASSYGDSRETQYF. The DNA of the CDR3 is TGTGCCAGCAGTTACGGAGATTCAAGGGAGACCCAGTACTTC.

This clone was recorded only once. This sequence joins TRBV3-1 (or the pseudogene TRBV3-2) and TRBJ2-7; D is unresolved. The CDR3 sequence is 14 residues long. Germline assignment: CDR1 LGHDT and CDR2 YNNKEL (reference sequence). Trimming left V 3 bases short and J 1 base short, with 10 bases between. In nucleotides, the CDR3 is TGTGCCAGCAGCCATGCTAGTAATTCCTACGAGCAGTACGTC. Its translation is CASSHASNSYEQYV.

A single count supports this clone. V and J are TRBV4-3 and TRBJ1-2; the match to TRBD1 covers 7 bases. The CDR3 is made up of 14 amino acids. Germline CDR1 reads LGHNA; CDR2 reads YSLEER. J was trimmed by 2 bases and V by 3 bases; bases with no gene match: 3. The CDR3 protein is CASSQVQGNYGYTF. The CDR3 DNA reads as TGCGCCAGCAGCCAGGTACAGGGGAACTATGGCTACACCTTC.

This clone was found once. The V call is TRBV25-1, the J call TRBJ1-1; unclear D gene. The germline V gene has CDR1 MGHDK and CDR2 SYGVNS. CDR3 length: 13 residues. V was shortened by 1 base and J by 3 bases, with 6 bases between the two germline ends. CDR3 bases: TGTGCCAGCAGTGAATTAGCTTACACTGAAGCTTTCTTT. It encodes CASSELAYTEAFF.

This chain's CDR3 is CASSPWGEGRNYF. Here the CDR3 DNA reads TGTGCCAGCAGCCCCTGGGGAGAAGGACGCAATTACTTC. The rearrangement joins TRBV5-5 to TRBJ2-5; TRBD2 is a possible D gene (5 bases). The V and J ends lost 4 bases and 14 bases respectively, with 21 bases between them. The V gene's germline CDR1 is SGHKS and CDR2 YYEKEE (reference sequence). The CDR3 length is 13 residues.

A single count supports this clone. The rearrangement joins TRBV18 to TRBJ2-3; TRBD1 matches at 7 bases. The ends lost 3 bases at V and 3 bases at J; junction bases unmatched: 6. The CDR3 spans 15 residues. Germline V lookup: CDR1 KGHSH, CDR2 LQKENI. The CDR3 DNA reads as TGTGCCAGCTCACCTCCCTTGACAGGGACAGATACGCAGTATTTT. This sequence encodes CASSPPLTGTDTQYF.

This chain joins TRBV3-1 (or the pseudogene TRBV3-2) and TRBJ2-7; TRBD2 matches 10 bases. Germline CDR1 and CDR2: LGHDT and YNNKEL (reference sequence). With 3 bases clipped from V and 3 bases from J, the junction kept 11 bases outside the gene matches. CDR3 length equals 17 residues. The CDR3 nucleotides are TGTGCCAGCAGCCACCCCCTTCCGGGACTAGCGATCTACGAGCAGTACGTC. This encodes CASSHPLPGLAIYEQYV.